The TCR beta chain described here comes from a study of T cells in narcolepsy. About the research overall: Healthy controls were enrolled alongside patients with narcolepsy type 1 or type 2.

Produced via immunoSEQ multiplex PCR; TCRdb's table is partial and in-frame only. The sample carries about 27,000 clones, around 74% recorded once. The V gene end was trimmed by 5 bases and the J gene end by 6 bases; junction bases not matched to a gene: 3. The CDR3 covers 13 residues. In germline, CDR1 is MDHEN, CDR2 SYDVKM. On this clone: Its antigen is still unknown.

Study-wide points: Autoreactive HCRT-specific and TRIB2-specific clonotypes were marked in same-patient CSF-versus-blood CD4+ comparisons. Reportedly, autoreactive clonotypes were serially detected in patients' blood but not controls'.

The chain is built from TRBV28 and TRBJ1-5; 8 nucleotides line up with TRBD1. The receptor's source is a human donor in good health. Sequenced: memory (CD45RA-) CD4+ T cells from blood. The CDR3 here is CASSPGGPQPQHF. The CDR3 DNA reads as TGTGCCAGCAGTCCAGGGGGCCCTCAGCCCCAGCATTTT.